The clone carrying this T cell receptor beta chain was picked up many times. One entry per CDR3 protein results from TCRdb running MiXCR on the 5' RACE reads. The table has 50,000 to 85,000 distinct CDR3 sequences, approximately 8.3% seen once; the top ten hold 3.2%. The sample belongs to a study of early T cells in non-severe SARS-CoV-2 infection. V lost 8 bases to trimming and J lost 5 bases, with 16 bases between them. Germline V gives CDR1 SNHLY, CDR2 FYNNEI. CDR3 size: 14 residues. The TCR was taken from an adult who was a healthcare worker with PCR-confirmed SARS-CoV-2 infection or an uninfected control (not recorded which). Sequencing was performed on whole blood. The V call is TRBV2, the J call TRBJ2-1, with D perhaps TRBD2 (6 bases). DNA of the CDR3: TGTGCCAGCTCGTTTCTTGGCGGGAACAATGAGCAGTTCTTC. It specifies CASSFLGGNNEQFF.